A single T cell receptor beta chain is shown here with its context. The sample comes from a study of blood T cell repertoires in COVID-19. Whole-study context: From T cells, B-cell-depleted T cells, or PBMCs came the material, which was cDNA or gDNA.

The data were produced by immunoSEQ multiplex PCR, yet TCRdb's version contains in-frame clones alone and is incomplete. The table includes approximately 50,000 clones, more than 90% detected once. Sequenced: peripheral blood. This receptor was identified in a human donor in a cohort sampled during active COVID-19.

CDR3 coding DNA: TGTGCCAGCAGCTTCGGACTAGCGGGAGGGCCCAGCTCCTACAATGAGCAGTTCTTC. Translated: CASSFGLAGGPSSYNEQFF. This chain connects TRBV7-9 to TRBJ2-1; 15 bases line up with TRBD2. The germline gives CDR1 SEHNR, CDR2 FQNEAQ (reference sequence). The CDR3 length is 19 residues. The V segment lost 3 bases and the J segment 0 bases; nucleotides outside the gene matches: 6.